The sequence of this TCR beta chain was determined in a study of control samples from healthy donors and cancer patients. Repertoires were generated with immunoSEQ multiplex PCR, while TCRdb's copy carries only in-frame clones and drops some. The sample carries about 34,000 clones, roughly nine tenths recorded once. Sequencing input: PBMCs. This clonotype originated in a middle-aged woman with lung cancer.

In DNA, the CDR3 is TGTGCCAGCAGCGTAGCTCCAGGGGACACTGAAGCTTTCTTT. Protein: CASSVAPGDTEAFF. The chain joins TRBV9 to TRBJ1-1; D might be TRBD1 (6 bases). V lost 0 bases, J lost 3 bases, and 9 bases lay in between. Germline V gives CDR1 SGDLS, CDR2 YYNGEE. The CDR3 covers 14 residues.